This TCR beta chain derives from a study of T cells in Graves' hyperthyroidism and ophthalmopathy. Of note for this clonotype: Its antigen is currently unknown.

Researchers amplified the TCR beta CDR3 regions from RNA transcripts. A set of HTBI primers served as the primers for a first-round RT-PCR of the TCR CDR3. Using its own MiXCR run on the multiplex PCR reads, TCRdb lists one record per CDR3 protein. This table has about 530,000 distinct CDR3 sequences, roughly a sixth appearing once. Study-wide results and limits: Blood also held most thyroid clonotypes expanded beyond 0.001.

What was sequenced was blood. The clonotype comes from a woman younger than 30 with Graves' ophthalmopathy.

The CDR3 DNA reads TGTGCCAGTAGCCCAGTCCTGGACTCCTACAATGAGCAGTTCTTC. Translating gives CASSPVLDSYNEQFF. The chain recombines TRBV19 with TRBJ2-1; D ambiguous. CDR3 size: 15 residues. Trimming took 6 bases from V and 0 from J, leaving 12 bases between them. Germline CDR1 is LNHDA and CDR2 is SQIVND (reference sequence).